Presented here are 10 T cell receptor beta chains from one specimen sequenced in a study of cytotoxic CD8 clonotypes in ibrutinib-treated CLL. Data came from immunoSEQ multiplex PCR; TCRdb stores just in-frame clones and leaves some out. The sample has 65,000 to 80,000 clones, approximately 82% seen once; the top ten hold about 36%. The sample was PBMCs, taken after 24 months of ibrutinib treatment. The origin of the receptors is a human donor with chronic lymphocytic leukemia.

The rearrangement joins TRBV4-2 to TRBJ2-7, with D possibly TRBD2 on 6 matching bases. V was cut by 0 bases and J by 7 bases, with 19 bases left in between. From germline, CDR1 is LGHNA and CDR2 YNFKEQ. There are 16 residues in the CDR3. The CDR3 nucleotides read TGTGCCAGCAGCCAAGATGGGGCTTCCTTGGCGGGGGAGCAGTACTTC. This translates into CASSQDGASLAGEQYF.

The chain uses TRBV9 and TRBJ2-2, with D hard to call. Trimming left V 0 bases short and J 5 bases short, with 2 bases between. There are 12 residues in the CDR3. The germline gives CDR1 SGDLS, CDR2 YYNGEE. Here the CDR3 DNA reads TGTGCCAGCAGCGTAGTTACCGGGGAGCTGTTTTTT. Protein: CASSVVTGELFF.

The chain employs TRBV7-9 and TRBJ2-3, with D uncertain. V was trimmed by 2 bases and J by 6 bases, leaving 6 bases between them. Germline loops: CDR1 SEHNR, CDR2 FQNEAQ (reference sequence). The CDR3 contains 12 residues. The CDR3 is CASSLMMDTQYF. The CDR3 DNA is TGTGCCAGCAGCTTAATGATGGATACGCAGTATTTT.

The chain uses TRBV9 and TRBJ2-1; 13 bases align to TRBD2. The CDR3 has 14 residues. The V gene's germline CDR1 is SGDLS and CDR2 YYNGEE. Trimming removed 4 bases from V and 15 bases from J; junction bases left unmatched: 10. The CDR3 region is CASSPQLAGGSWFF. For the CDR3, the DNA is TGTGCCAGCAGCCCACAACTAGCGGGAGGGTCCTGGTTCTTC.

The chain couples TRBV5-4 to TRBJ2-2; a weak D match, TRBD1 (6 bases). V shed 5 bases and J shed 4 bases, with 12 bases lying between them. This CDR3 contains 14 residues. Germline CDR1 is SGHNT and CDR2 is YYREEE (reference sequence). The CDR3 nucleotides are TGTGCCAGCAGGGTGGACAGACCCACCGGGGAGCTGTTTTTT. Protein: CASRVDRPTGELFF.

V usage is TRBV27 and J usage is TRBJ2-5; 9 bases are shared with TRBD1. J lost 2 bases, V lost 5 bases, and 3 bases had no gene match. This CDR3 region has 14 residues. Germline V lookup: CDR1 MNHEY, CDR2 SMNVEV (reference sequence). The CDR3: CASSRDRGQETQYF. The DNA for the CDR3 is TGTGCCAGCAGTCGAGACAGGGGGCAAGAGACCCAGTACTTC.

The chain recombines TRBV11-3 with TRBJ1-4, with 9 bases lining up with TRBD1. This CDR3 region has 15 residues. V was clipped by 5 bases and J by 8 bases; unmatched bases: 9. Per germline, CDR1 SGHNT and CDR2 YENEEA. CDR3: CASSKTGQGEEKLFF. Written as DNA, the CDR3 is TGTGCCAGCAGCAAAACGGGACAGGGTGAAGAAAAACTGTTTTTT.

The gene calls are TRBV6-1 and TRBJ2-7; TRBD2 aligns across 12 bases. Per the germline V gene, CDR1 is MNHNS and CDR2 is SASEGT. The length of the CDR3 is 15 residues. The junction had 6 bases not matched to a gene; V was cut back by 6 bases and J by 3 bases. CDR3 DNA sequence: TGTGCCAGCAGACACCTAGCGGGAGGGCGCTACGAGCAGTACTTC. It translates to CASRHLAGGRYEQYF.

The chain uses TRBV4-1 and TRBJ2-2; D is tentatively TRBD1 or TRBD2 (5 bases each). Germline V lookup: CDR1 MGHRA, CDR2 YSYEKL. This CDR3 has 17 amino acids. V shed 1 base and J shed 3 bases, with 15 bases lying between them. CDR3 residues: CASSQVRSGHDTGELFF. CDR3 DNA sequence: TGCGCCAGCAGCCAAGTAAGGAGCGGACACGACACCGGGGAGCTGTTTTTT.

This clone was seen ten or more times. Compared with germline, one end of the junction differs, possibly owing to a read error. V usage is TRBV7-9 and J usage is TRBJ2-1, with 9 bases fitting TRBD2. The CDR3 has 12 residues. In germline, CDR1 is SEHNR, CDR2 FQNEAQ (reference sequence). Here the CDR3 reads CASSPAGTSILF. As DNA, the CDR3 is TGTGCCAGCAGCCCAGCGGGGACTAGCATTCTCTTC.